The 7 T cell receptor beta chains given below trace back to one sample, sequenced in a study of cytomegalovirus exposure and HLA in healthy donors. The PCR contained 60 Vbeta and 13 Jbeta primers. Generated by immunoSEQ multiplex PCR, the TCRdb table keeps only in-frame clones and is missing some. Here the sample spans 180,000 or so clones, around 80% being singletons. Material: PBMCs. These receptors all come from a woman aged 30 to 39 in good health and CMV-seronegative.

The V gene is TRBV4-2, the J gene TRBJ2-1; D unresolved. The CDR3 loop spans 15 amino acids. Germline V gene sequence: CDR1 LGHNA, CDR2 YNFKEQ. V lost 0 bases, J lost 6 bases, and 12 bases lay in between. DNA for the CDR3: TGTGCCAGCAGCCAAGATAGACTGCCTACCAATGAGCAGTTCTTC. It specifies CASSQDRLPTNEQFF.

This chain's CDR3 is CASSRQGAITEAFF. The CDR3 DNA reads as TGTGCCAGTAGTAGGCAGGGGGCGATCACTGAAGCTTTCTTT. The rearrangement joins TRBV19 to TRBJ1-1; TRBD1 matches at 8 bases. This CDR3 has 14 residues. With V trimmed by 4 bases and J by 4 bases, 5 bases remained unmatched. Germline CDR1 is LNHDA and CDR2 is SQIVND (reference sequence).

The chain has TRBV4-2 and TRBJ2-1, with 9 bases lining up with TRBD2. V gave up 0 bases and J gave up 2 bases; unmatched junction bases: 2. This CDR3 is built from 16 residues. CDR1 is LGHNA and CDR2 is YNFKEQ in the germline V gene. CDR3 residues: CASSQEGGGAYNEQFF. DNA of the CDR3: TGTGCCAGCAGCCAAGAAGGCGGGGGGGCCTACAATGAGCAGTTCTTC.

The chain employs TRBV4-2 and TRBJ2-1, with TRBD2 as a possible D gene (6 bases). Germline CDR1 and CDR2: LGHNA and YNFKEQ. Trimming shortened V by 7 bases and J by 10 bases, and 20 bases separated the two germline ends. The CDR3 sequence is 14 residues long. The CDR3 nucleotides are TGTGCCAGCACTGTGGCGGGGCCGTCTAGCGAGCAGTTCTTC. Its protein product is CASTVAGPSSEQFF.

CDR3: CASSKAGTGFYYEQYF. The CDR3 nucleotides are TGTGCCAGTAGTAAAGCCGGGACAGGGTTCTACTACGAGCAGTACTTC. This chain joins TRBV19 and TRBJ2-7, with 9 nucleotides matching TRBD1. The germline CDR1 and CDR2 sequences are LNHDA and SQIVND (reference sequence). Trimming cost V 4 bases and J 3 bases; bases outside gene matches: 10. This CDR3 has 16 amino acids.

V is TRBV19 and J is TRBJ1-5, with D tentatively TRBD1 (6 bases). Trimming left V 5 bases short and J 10 bases short, with 21 bases between. Germline CDR1 is LNHDA and CDR2 is SQIVND (reference sequence). The CDR3 contains 15 residues. This chain's CDR3 is CASSQGQGRRGPQHF. In DNA form, the CDR3 reads TGTGCCAGTAGTCAGGGCCAGGGGCGACGTGGACCCCAGCATTTT.

The table lists this clone with a few counts. This chain links TRBV4-1 with TRBJ1-1; D gene ambiguous. The CDR3 is 15 residues long. The V gene's germline CDR1 is MGHRA and CDR2 YSYEKL. V shed 3 bases and J shed 0 bases, with 11 bases lying between them. CDR3 in amino acids: CASSQQDWMNTEAFF. CDR3 in DNA: TGCGCCAGCAGCCAGCAGGACTGGATGAACACTGAAGCTTTCTTT.